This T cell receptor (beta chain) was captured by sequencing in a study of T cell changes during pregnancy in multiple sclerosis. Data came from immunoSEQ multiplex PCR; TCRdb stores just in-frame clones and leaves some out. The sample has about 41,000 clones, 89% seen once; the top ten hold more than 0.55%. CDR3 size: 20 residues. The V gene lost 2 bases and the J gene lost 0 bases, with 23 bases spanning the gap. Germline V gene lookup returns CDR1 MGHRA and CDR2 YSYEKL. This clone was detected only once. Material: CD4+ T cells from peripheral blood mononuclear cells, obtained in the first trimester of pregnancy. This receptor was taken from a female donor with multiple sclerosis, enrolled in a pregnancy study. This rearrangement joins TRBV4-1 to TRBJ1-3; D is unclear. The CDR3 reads CASSQPPVRRANLSGNTIYF. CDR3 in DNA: TGCGCCAGCAGCCAACCGCCCGTAAGGAGGGCAAACCTCTCTGGAAACACCATATATTTT.